The 13 T cell receptor beta chains reported below all come from one sample, sequenced in a study of T-cell reconstitution after alpha-beta-depleted transplantation in children. As it was prepared, the TCRbeta library received unique molecular identifiers. TCRdb reanalysed the PCR reads using MiXCR and keeps one entry per CDR3 protein. The table lists some 260,000 distinct CDR3 sequences, approximately 24% of them singletons, with about 5% in the top ten. The sequencing here drew on PBMCs, mostly from graft donor cells, taken 360 days after TCRalphabeta/CD19-depleted stem cell transplant. The origin of the receptors is a female patient between 2 and 15 years old who had a stem cell transplant for congenital amegakaryocytic thrombocytopenia, so the T cells may come from the graft donor.

This clonotype was found many times. The genes are TRBV7-8 and TRBJ1-4; no definite D call. Per germline, CDR1 SGHVS and CDR2 FQNEAQ. This CDR3 comprises 13 residues. V was trimmed by 0 bases and J by 7 bases, leaving 6 bases between them. The CDR3 nucleotides are TGTGCCAGCAGCTTAGCCCAATTTGAAAAACTGTTTTTT. Its translation: CASSLAQFEKLFF. The entire variable domain, with the rest obtained from reference TRBV7-8 and TRBJ1-4, is as follows: GAGVSQSPRYKVAKRGQDVALRCDPISGHVSLFWYQQALGQGPEFLTYFQNEAQLDKSGLPSDRFFAERPEGSVSTLKIQRTQQEDSAVYLCASSLAQFEKLFFGSGTQLSVL.

In this sample, this clonotype turned up a few times. This chain connects TRBV6-2 or TRBV6-3 to TRBJ2-1, with 10 bases identical to TRBD2. CDR1 MNHEY and CDR2 SVGEGT come from the germline V gene. This CDR3 comprises 14 residues. The V segment lost 7 bases and the J segment 4 bases; nucleotides outside the gene matches: 4. Here the CDR3 DNA reads TGTGCCAGCAATCCGGGACTAGCGTACAATGAGCAGTTCTTC. Translating gives CASNPGLAYNEQFF.

This clonotype was observed a few times. The CDR3 DNA follows: TGTGCCAGCAGCCAAGGACTAGCGAATACCTACAATGAGCAGTTCTTC. Translating it yields CASSQGLANTYNEQFF. The chain uses TRBV3-1 and TRBJ2-1; 8 nucleotides line up with TRBD2. This CDR3 spans 16 amino acids. The germline CDR1 and CDR2 sequences are LGHDT and YNNKEL (reference sequence). The junction had 4 bases not matched to a gene; V was cut back by 1 base and J by 2 bases.

This clonotype came up a few times. The rearrangement joins TRBV6-1 to TRBJ2-6; 7 bases map to TRBD1. J gave up 0 bases and V 6 bases, and 11 bases lay outside the gene matches. In germline, CDR1 is MNHNS, CDR2 SASEGT. The CDR3 spans 18 residues. The CDR3 coding sequence is TGTGCCAGCAGGAACCGGGACAGTCCGAGCTCTGGGGCCAACGTCCTGACTTTC. Protein product: CASRNRDSPSSGANVLTF.

The V call is TRBV28, the J call TRBJ1-5; no clear D gene. The CDR3 has 13 residues. The V end lost 6 bases, the J end lost 0 bases, and 6 bases lay between the germline ends. The germline V gene has CDR1 MDHEN and CDR2 SYDVKM. This CDR3 is CASRKNSNQPQHF. The CDR3 bases are TGTGCCAGCAGGAAGAATAGCAATCAGCCCCAGCATTTT.

This clonotype is labeled medium-sized. The gene calls are TRBV24-1 and TRBJ2-1; TRBD1 aligns across 8 bases. The germline CDR1 and CDR2 sequences are KGHDR and SFDVKD. V shed 7 bases, J shed 4 bases, and the junction held 5 bases outside the gene matches. The CDR3 is 14 residues long. This CDR3 is CATRQGANYNEQFF. The CDR3 region has the DNA TGTGCCACCAGGCAGGGGGCAAATTACAATGAGCAGTTCTTC.

This clonotype was detected ten times or more. V usage is TRBV7-9 and J usage is TRBJ2-5; D unresolved. The CDR3 spans 12 residues. The germline V and J ends were trimmed by 6 bases and 7 bases, with 12 bases remaining between them. Germline lookup yields CDR1 SEHNR and CDR2 FQNEAQ (reference sequence). The CDR3 DNA sequence: TGTGCCAGCAGTAATCCCGTAGGGACCCAGTACTTC. Translated, it gives CASSNPVGTQYF.

This clonotype was detected a few times. The V and J genes are TRBV28 and TRBJ1-2; no clear D gene. The CDR3 has 12 amino acids. Germline lookup yields CDR1 MDHEN and CDR2 SYDVKM. V was trimmed by 2 bases and J by 7 bases, leaving 8 bases between them. CDR3 nucleotides: TGTGCCAGCAGTTTAGTTCGTGGTGGCTACACCTTC. Amino acids: CASSLVRGGYTF.

The rearrangement links TRBV6-2 or TRBV6-3 to TRBJ1-5; D is ambiguous. CDR3 length equals 14 residues. V lost 4 bases and J lost 3, with 10 bases in between. Germline CDR1 MNHEY, CDR2 SVGEGT. In nucleotides, the CDR3 is TGTGCCAGCAGTTCGCACATAAACAATCAGCCCCAGCATTTT. Its protein product is CASSSHINNQPQHF.

This clonotype was seen a few times. The chain joins TRBV5-1 to TRBJ2-7; perhaps TRBD2 as D (6 bases). CDR1 is SGHRS and CDR2 is YFSETQ in the germline V gene. Trimming pared 0 bases from V and 5 bases from J, leaving 12 bases between. This CDR3 has 14 residues. The CDR3 protein is CASSLVAGINEQYF. DNA of the CDR3: TGCGCCAGCAGCTTGGTGGCGGGAATCAACGAGCAGTACTTC.

V usage is TRBV21-1 and J usage is TRBJ1-2. TRBV21-1 counts as a pseudogene. CDR3 size: 16 residues. CDR3 region: CASSKVRDSGWHGYTF. As DNA, the CDR3 is TGTGCCAGCAGCAAAGTCCGGGACTCAGGGTGGCATGGCTACACCTTC.

This clonotype has just a few counts. The V call is TRBV7-9, the J call TRBJ2-1; TRBD2 matches at 9 bases. The J segment lost 6 bases and the V segment lost 2 bases, leaving 5 bases of the junction unmatched. Per germline, CDR1 SEHNR and CDR2 FQNEAQ (reference sequence). The CDR3 consists of 15 residues. The CDR3 region has the DNA TGTGCCAGCAGCTTATTTAGCGGGAGTAGCAATGAGCAGTTCTTC. This gives the protein CASSLFSGSSNEQFF.

This clonotype was counted a few times. The V call is TRBV15, the J call TRBJ1-2; D is unclear. This CDR3 has 14 amino acids. The V gene lost 3 bases and the J gene lost 6 bases, with 14 bases spanning the gap. Germline V CDR1 and CDR2: LNHNV, YYDKDF (reference sequence). The DNA for the CDR3 is TGTGCCACCAGCAGTCCCAACCTCGGGAATGGCTACACCTTC. Protein product: CATSSPNLGNGYTF.